This T cell receptor beta chain is from a study of early T cells in non-severe SARS-CoV-2 infection. This clonotype qualifies as medium-sized. Attachment of unique molecular identifiers to individual cDNA molecules was performed. TCRdb called the 5' RACE reads again in MiXCR, with one record for every CDR3 protein. The profile shows around 80,000 distinct CDR3 sequences, about an eighth of them singletons. This receptor was taken from an adult who was a healthcare worker with PCR-confirmed SARS-CoV-2 infection or an uninfected control (not recorded which). Sequenced sample: whole blood.

CDR3: CSARGGLAGRYSYEQYF. The CDR3 nucleotides read TGCAGTGCTAGGGGAGGACTAGCGGGAAGATACTCCTACGAGCAGTACTTC. V gene TRBV20-1 combines with J gene TRBJ2-7, with TRBD2 matching 12 bases. The V segment lost 3 bases and the J segment 0 bases; nucleotides outside the gene matches: 9. Germline loops: CDR1 DFQATT, CDR2 SNEGSKA (reference sequence). The CDR3 is 17 residues long.